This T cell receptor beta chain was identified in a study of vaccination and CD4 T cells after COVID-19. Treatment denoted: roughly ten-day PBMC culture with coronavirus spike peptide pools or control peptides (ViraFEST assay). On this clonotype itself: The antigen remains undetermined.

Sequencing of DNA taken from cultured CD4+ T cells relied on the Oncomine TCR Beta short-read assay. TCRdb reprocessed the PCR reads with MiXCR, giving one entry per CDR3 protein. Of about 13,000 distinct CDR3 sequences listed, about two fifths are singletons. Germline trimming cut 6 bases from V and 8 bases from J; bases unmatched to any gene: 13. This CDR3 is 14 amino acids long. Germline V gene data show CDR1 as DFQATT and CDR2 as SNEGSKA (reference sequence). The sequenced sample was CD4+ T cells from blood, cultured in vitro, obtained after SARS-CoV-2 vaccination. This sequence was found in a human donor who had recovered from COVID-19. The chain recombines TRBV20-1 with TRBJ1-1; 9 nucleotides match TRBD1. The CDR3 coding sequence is TGCAGTGCGAACACTCCGGGACAGGGATCCGAAGCTTTCTTT. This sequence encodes CSANTPGQGSEAFF.